The sequence of this TCR beta chain was determined in a study of CD8 T cells in Susac syndrome. Random hexamers were used to reverse transcribe roughly 0.45 to 1 ug of RNA. Each CDR3 protein gets one entry after TCRdb re-called the immunoSEQ multiplex PCR reads with MiXCR. The sample lists about 210,000 distinct CDR3 sequences; 85% to 95% were seen once. Per the germline V gene, CDR1 is SGDLS and CDR2 is YYNGEE. V lost 0 bases to trimming and J lost 7 bases, with 17 bases between them. The CDR3 contains 15 residues. The chain carries TRBV9 and TRBJ2-7; a weak D match, TRBD2 (5 bases). This TCR derives from a human donor with Susac syndrome. Source material: CD4+ T cells from PBMCs. The CDR3 reads CASSVGQDSAWEQYF. Here the CDR3 DNA reads TGTGCCAGCAGCGTAGGTCAGGACTCGGCTTGGGAGCAGTACTTC.